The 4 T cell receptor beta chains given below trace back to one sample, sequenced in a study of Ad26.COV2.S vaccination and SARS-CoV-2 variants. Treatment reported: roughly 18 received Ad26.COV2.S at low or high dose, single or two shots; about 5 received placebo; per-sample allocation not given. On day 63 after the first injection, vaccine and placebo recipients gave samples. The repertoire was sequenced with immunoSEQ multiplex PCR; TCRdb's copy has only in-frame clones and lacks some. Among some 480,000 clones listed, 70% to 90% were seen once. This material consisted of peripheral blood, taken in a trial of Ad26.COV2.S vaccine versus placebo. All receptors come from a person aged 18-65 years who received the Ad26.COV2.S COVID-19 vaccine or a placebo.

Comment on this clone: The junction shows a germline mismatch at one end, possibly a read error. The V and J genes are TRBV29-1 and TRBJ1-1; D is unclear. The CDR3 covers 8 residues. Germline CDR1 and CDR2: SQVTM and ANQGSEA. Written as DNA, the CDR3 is TGCAGCGACACTAAAGCTTTCTTT. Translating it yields CSDTKAFF. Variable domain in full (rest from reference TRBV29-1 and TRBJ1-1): SAVISQKPSRDICQRGTSLTIQCQVDSQVTMMFWYRQQPGQSLTLIATANQGSEATYESGFVIDKFPISRPNLTFSTLTVSNMSPEDSSIYLCSDTKAFFGQGTRLTVV.

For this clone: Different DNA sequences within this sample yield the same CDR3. The CDR3 region is CASSLAVQETQYF. For the CDR3, the DNA is TGTGCCAGCAGCTTGGCCGTCCAAGAGACCCAGTACTTC. The chain couples TRBV5-4 to TRBJ2-5; D remains ambiguous. Germline CDR1 is SGHNT and CDR2 is YYREEE (reference sequence). V was trimmed by 0 bases and J by 1 base, leaving 4 bases between them. The CDR3 has 13 amino acids.

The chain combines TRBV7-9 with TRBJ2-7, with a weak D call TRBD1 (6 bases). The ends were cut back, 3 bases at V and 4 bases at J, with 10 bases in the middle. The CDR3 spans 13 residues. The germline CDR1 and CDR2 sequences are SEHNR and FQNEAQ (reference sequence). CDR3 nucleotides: TGTGCCAGCAGCTTGACAGGAGAGTACGAGCAGTACTTC. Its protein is CASSLTGEYEQYF. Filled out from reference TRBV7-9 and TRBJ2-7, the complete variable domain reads DTGVSQNPRHKITKRGQNVTFRCDPISEHNRLYWYRQTLGQGPEFLTYFQNEAQLEKSRLLSDRFSAERPKGSFSTLEIQRTEQGDSAMYLCASSLTGEYEQYFGPGTRLTVT.

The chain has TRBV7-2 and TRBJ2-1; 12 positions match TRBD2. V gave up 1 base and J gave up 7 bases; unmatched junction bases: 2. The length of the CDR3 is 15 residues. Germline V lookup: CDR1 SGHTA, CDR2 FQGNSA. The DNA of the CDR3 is TGTGCCAGCAGCTTAGAGCTAGCGGGAGGGAATGAGCAGTTCTTC. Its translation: CASSLELAGGNEQFF.